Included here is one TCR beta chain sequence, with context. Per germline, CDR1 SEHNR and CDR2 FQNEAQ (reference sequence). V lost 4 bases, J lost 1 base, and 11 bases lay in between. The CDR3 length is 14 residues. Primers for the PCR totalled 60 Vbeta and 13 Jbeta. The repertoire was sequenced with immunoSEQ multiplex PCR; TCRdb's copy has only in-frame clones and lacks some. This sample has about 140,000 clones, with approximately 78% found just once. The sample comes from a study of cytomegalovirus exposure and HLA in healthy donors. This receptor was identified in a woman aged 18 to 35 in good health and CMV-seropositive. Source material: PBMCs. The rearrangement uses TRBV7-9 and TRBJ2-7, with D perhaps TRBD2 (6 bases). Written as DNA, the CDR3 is TGTGCCAGCAGCTCTCCCGGGAGATCCTACGAGCAGTACTTC. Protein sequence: CASSSPGRSYEQYF.